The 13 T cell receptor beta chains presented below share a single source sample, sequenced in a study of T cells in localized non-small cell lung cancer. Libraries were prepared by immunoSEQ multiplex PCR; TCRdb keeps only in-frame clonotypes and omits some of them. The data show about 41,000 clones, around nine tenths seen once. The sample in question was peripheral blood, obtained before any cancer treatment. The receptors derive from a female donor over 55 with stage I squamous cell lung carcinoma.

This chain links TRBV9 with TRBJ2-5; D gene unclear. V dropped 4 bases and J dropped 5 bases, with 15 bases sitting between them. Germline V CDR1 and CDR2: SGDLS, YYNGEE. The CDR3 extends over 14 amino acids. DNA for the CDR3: TGTGCCAGCAGCCCCCGACCGAACGGGGAGACCCAGTACTTC. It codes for CASSPRPNGETQYF.

The CDR3 bases are TGCGCCAGCAGCCAAGGGCTAGCGGGAGTTGAGACCCAGTACTTC. Protein: CASSQGLAGVETQYF. The chain couples TRBV4-1 to TRBJ2-5, with 10 bases fitting TRBD2. CDR3 length equals 15 residues. Germline V gives CDR1 MGHRA, CDR2 YSYEKL. V lost 1 base, J lost 5 bases, and 4 bases stayed unmatched.

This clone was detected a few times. CDR3 coding DNA: TGTGCCTGGGACCGGGACAGGGGCACAGATACGCAGTATTTT. Its protein is CAWDRDRGTDTQYF. This rearrangement joins TRBV30 to TRBJ2-3; 9 bases match TRBD1. The CDR3 is made up of 14 amino acids. CDR1 is GTSNPN, CDR2 SVGIG, per germline (reference sequence). The J segment lost 1 base and the V segment lost 5 bases, leaving 4 bases of the junction unmatched. The full variable domain, its missing parts supplied by reference TRBV30 and TRBJ2-3, is SQTIHQWPATLVQPVGSPLSLECTVEGTSNPNLYWYRQAAGRGLQLLFYSVGIGQISSEVPQNLSASRPQDRQFILSSKKLLLSDSGFYLCAWDRDRGTDTQYFGPGTRLTVL.

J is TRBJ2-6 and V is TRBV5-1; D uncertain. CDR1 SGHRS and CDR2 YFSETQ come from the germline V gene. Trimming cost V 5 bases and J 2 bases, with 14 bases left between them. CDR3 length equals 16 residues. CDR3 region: CASSSSPQPGANVLTF. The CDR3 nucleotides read TGCGCCAGCAGTTCCTCTCCCCAACCTGGGGCCAACGTCCTGACTTTC.

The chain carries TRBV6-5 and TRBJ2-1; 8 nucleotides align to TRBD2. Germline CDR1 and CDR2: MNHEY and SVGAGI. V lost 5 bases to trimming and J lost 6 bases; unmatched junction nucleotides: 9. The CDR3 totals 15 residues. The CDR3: CASSPKRERVNEQFF. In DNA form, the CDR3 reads TGTGCCAGCAGTCCCAAGCGGGAGCGGGTCAATGAGCAGTTCTTC.

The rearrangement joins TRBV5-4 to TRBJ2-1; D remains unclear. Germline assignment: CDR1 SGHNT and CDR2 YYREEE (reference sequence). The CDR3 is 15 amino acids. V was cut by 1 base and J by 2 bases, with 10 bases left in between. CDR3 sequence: CASSLSLEPYNEQFF. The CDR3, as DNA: TGTGCCAGCAGCTTGAGCCTAGAGCCCTACAATGAGCAGTTCTTC.

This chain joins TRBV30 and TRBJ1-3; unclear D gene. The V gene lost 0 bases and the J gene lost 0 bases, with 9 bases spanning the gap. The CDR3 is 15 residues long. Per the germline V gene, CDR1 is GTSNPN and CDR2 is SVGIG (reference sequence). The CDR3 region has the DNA TGTGCCTGGAGTGTAAAGGGTGGCTCTGGAAACACCATATATTTT. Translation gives CAWSVKGGSGNTIYF.

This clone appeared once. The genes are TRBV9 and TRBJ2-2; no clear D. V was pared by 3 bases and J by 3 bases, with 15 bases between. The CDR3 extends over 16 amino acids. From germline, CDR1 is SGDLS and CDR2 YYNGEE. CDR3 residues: CASSADIQRYTGELFF. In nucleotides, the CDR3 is TGTGCCAGCAGCGCGGATATACAGAGATACACCGGGGAGCTGTTTTTT.

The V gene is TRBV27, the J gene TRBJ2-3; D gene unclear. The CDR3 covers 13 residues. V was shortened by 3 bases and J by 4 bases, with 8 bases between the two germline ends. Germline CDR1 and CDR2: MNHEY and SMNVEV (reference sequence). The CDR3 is CASSLAGADTQYF. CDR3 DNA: TGTGCCAGCAGTTTGGCAGGTGCAGATACGCAGTATTTT.

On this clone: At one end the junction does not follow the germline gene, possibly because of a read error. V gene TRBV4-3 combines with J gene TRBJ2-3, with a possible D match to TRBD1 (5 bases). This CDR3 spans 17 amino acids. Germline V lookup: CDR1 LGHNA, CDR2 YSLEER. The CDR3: CASSQDWGSRQQSATLF. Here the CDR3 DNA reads TGCGCCAGCAGCCAAGATTGGGGCAGTCGGCAACAGTCCGCTACCTTATTT.

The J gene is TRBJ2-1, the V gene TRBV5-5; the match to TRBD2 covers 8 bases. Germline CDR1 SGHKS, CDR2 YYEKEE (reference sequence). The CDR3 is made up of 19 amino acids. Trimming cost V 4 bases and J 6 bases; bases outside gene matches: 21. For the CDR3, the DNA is TGTGCCAGCAGCCGACCTATCCCAGCGGGAGAACCGATCGGCAATGAGCAGTTCTTC. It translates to CASSRPIPAGEPIGNEQFF.

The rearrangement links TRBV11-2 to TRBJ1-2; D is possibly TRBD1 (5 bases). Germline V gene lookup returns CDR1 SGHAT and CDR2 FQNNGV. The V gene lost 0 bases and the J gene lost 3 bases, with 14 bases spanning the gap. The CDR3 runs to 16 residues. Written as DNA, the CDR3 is TGTGCCAGCAGCTTAGATCACGGGGCACTACACTATGGCTACACCTTC. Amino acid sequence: CASSLDHGALHYGYTF.

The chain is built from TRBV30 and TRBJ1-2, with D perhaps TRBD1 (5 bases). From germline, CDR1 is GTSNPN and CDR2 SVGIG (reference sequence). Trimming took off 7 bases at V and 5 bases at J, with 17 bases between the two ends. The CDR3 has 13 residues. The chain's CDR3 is CASPVRAGYGYTF. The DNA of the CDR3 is TGTGCCTCTCCGGTCAGGGCGGGTTATGGCTACACCTTC.